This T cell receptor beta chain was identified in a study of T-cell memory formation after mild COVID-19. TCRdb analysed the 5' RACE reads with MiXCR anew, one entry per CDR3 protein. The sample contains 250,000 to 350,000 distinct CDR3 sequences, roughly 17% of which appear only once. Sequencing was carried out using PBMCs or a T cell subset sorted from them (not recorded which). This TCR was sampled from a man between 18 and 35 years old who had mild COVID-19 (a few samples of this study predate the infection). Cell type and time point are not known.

The CDR3 DNA sequence: TGTGCCAGCAGCTTACCGCCATCATCGGTTGGGTTGACAGATACGCAGTATTTT. Translation gives CASSLPPSSVGLTDTQYF. The V call is TRBV11-2, the J call TRBJ2-3; D is uncertain. CDR1 is SGHAT and CDR2 is FQNNGV in the germline V gene. This CDR3 is built from 18 residues. V was pared by 2 bases and J by 3 bases, with 21 bases between.